The T cell receptor beta chain described here comes from a study of T cells in localized non-small cell lung cancer. With respect to this clone: Its target is unknown.

TCRdb keeps only in-frame clones here, not all; method: immunoSEQ multiplex PCR. The table includes 30,000 or so clones, roughly 87% detected once. Germline CDR1 is MNHEY and CDR2 is SMNVEV (reference sequence). The length of the CDR3 is 14 residues. V shed 7 bases and J shed 1 base, with 13 bases lying between them. Overall study findings and caveats: Heterogeneity within the tumor remains possible, as just one region underwent sequencing. Clonality peaked in uninvolved adjacent lung rather than tumor. A median of approximately 60 of the top 100 tumor clones appeared in adjacent lung, which was paired and uninvolved.

The chain is built from TRBV27 and TRBJ1-1; maybe TRBD1 (5 bases). The sequences come from peripheral blood mononuclear cells, collected before any cancer treatment. This sequence originates from a woman between 35 and 75 years old with stage III lung adenocarcinoma. As DNA, the CDR3 is TGTGCCAGCAACCAGGCAGGGTCGAACACTGAAGCTTTCTTT. It encodes CASNQAGSNTEAFF.